The 17 T cell receptor beta chains reported below all come from one sample, sequenced in a study of shared clonotypes between healthy human individuals. Clones were sequenced by immunoSEQ multiplex PCR, and TCRdb holds only the in-frame ones, with some missing. The data contain around 2.5 million clones, under 95% of them singletons. Source material: naive CD4+ T cells from PBMCs. Noted subset: CD45RA+ positively selected. All receptors derive from a man aged 18-30 years in good health. Some clones in this sample may be carry-over from other donors' samples.

The rearrangement joins TRBV6-1 to TRBJ2-2; 7 bases match TRBD2. The germline gives CDR1 MNHNS, CDR2 SASEGT. The trim removed 8 bases at V and 4 bases at J, leaving 4 bases unmatched. This CDR3 is 13 amino acids long. Here the CDR3 reads CASSPGGTGELFF. DNA for the CDR3: TGTGCCAGCTCCCCGGGGGGCACCGGGGAGCTGTTTTTT.

This rearrangement joins TRBV28 to TRBJ1-3, with D uncertain. The germline V gene has CDR1 MDHEN and CDR2 SYDVKM. V was cut by 3 bases and J by 3 bases, with 15 bases left in between. The CDR3 loop spans 16 amino acids. CDR3 bases: TGTGCCAGCAGTTTTACTCGTCAGGAACGTGGAAACACCATATATTTT. It yields the protein CASSFTRQERGNTIYF. Drawing the rest from reference TRBV28 and TRBJ1-3, the complete variable domain is DVKVTQSSRYLVKRTGEKVFLECVQDMDHENMFWYRQDPGLGLRLIYFSYDVKMKEKGDIPEGYSVSREKKERFSLILESASTNQTSMYLCASSFTRQERGNTIYFGEGSWLTVV.

The chain combines TRBV7-3 with TRBJ2-3; 8 positions match TRBD1. Germline V gene lookup returns CDR1 SGHTA and CDR2 FQGTGA. The CDR3 totals 15 residues. V lost 4 bases to trimming and J lost 1 base; unmatched junction nucleotides: 4. The CDR3 protein is CASSSGQGRTDTQYF. The CDR3 bases are TGTGCCAGCAGCTCCGGACAGGGACGCACAGATACGCAGTATTTT.

The chain joins TRBV28 to TRBJ1-3, with TRBD1 identical over 11 bases. This CDR3 has 17 residues. After removal of 1 base from V and 8 bases from J, the junction contained 10 bases not matched to a gene. The V gene's germline CDR1 is MDHEN and CDR2 SYDVKM. The CDR3 bases are TGTGCCAGCAGTTTATCGTTCCCGGGACAGGGGGGGTACACCATATATTTT. Encoded protein: CASSLSFPGQGGYTIYF.

J is TRBJ1-1 and V is TRBV28; D is possibly TRBD1 (5 bases). CDR1 is MDHEN, CDR2 SYDVKM, per germline. Trimming cost V 2 bases and J 5 bases, with 15 bases left between them. CDR3 length: 15 residues. CDR3 in amino acids: CASSLGGPKWTEAFF. The DNA for the CDR3 is TGTGCCAGCAGTTTAGGGGGACCTAAGTGGACTGAAGCTTTCTTT.

Remarks on this clone: Other nucleotide sequences in the sample specify the same CDR3. This chain connects TRBV6-5 to TRBJ1-1; D is perhaps TRBD1 (5 bases). Trimming took off 4 bases at V and 5 bases at J, with 8 bases between the two ends. Germline V CDR1 and CDR2: MNHEY, SVGAGI. The CDR3 spans 12 residues. This CDR3 is CASSSGGTEAFF. DNA of the CDR3: TGTGCCAGCAGTTCCGGGGGGACTGAAGCTTTCTTT.

The chain is built from TRBV2 and TRBJ2-7; TRBD1 matches 9 bases. V was pared by 5 bases and J by 5 bases, with 7 bases of the junction left unmatched. CDR1 is SNHLY and CDR2 is FYNNEI in the germline V gene. The length of the CDR3 is 14 residues. In DNA, the CDR3 is TGTGCCAGCAGTCCACAGGGGGCTAGGGACGAGCAGTACTTC. Its protein product is CASSPQGARDEQYF. The full variable domain, completed using reference TRBV2 and TRBJ2-7, is EPEVTQTPSHQVTQMGQEVILRCVPISNHLYFYWYRQILGQKVEFLVSFYNNEISEKSEIFDDQFSVERPDGSNFTLKIRSTKLEDSAMYFCASSPQGARDEQYFGPGTRLTVT.

The rearrangement joins TRBV28 to TRBJ2-7; TRBD1 matches at 7 bases. The germline gives CDR1 MDHEN, CDR2 SYDVKM. The ends lost 5 bases at V and 2 bases at J; junction bases unmatched: 6. There are 14 residues in the CDR3. The CDR3: CASSHRDRAYEQYF. For the CDR3, the DNA is TGTGCCAGCAGTCACCGGGACAGAGCCTACGAGCAGTACTTC.

This chain uses TRBV6-1 with TRBJ2-5; 7 nucleotides match TRBD2. This CDR3 spans 13 amino acids. Germline-derived CDR1 and CDR2 are MNHNS and SASEGT. This CDR3 is CAITELAYETQYF. Here the CDR3 DNA reads TGTGCTATTACGGAACTAGCGTATGAGACCCAGTACTTC.

The chain joins TRBV7-9 to TRBJ2-3, with 7 bases lining up with TRBD1. The V gene's germline CDR1 is SEHNR and CDR2 FQNEAQ (reference sequence). With V trimmed by 3 bases and J by 0 bases, 6 bases remained unmatched. The CDR3 extends over 16 amino acids. The chain's CDR3 is CASSLNRGSSTDTQYF. The DNA for the CDR3 is TGTGCCAGCAGCTTGAACAGGGGATCTAGCACAGATACGCAGTATTTT.

The rearrangement uses TRBV18 and TRBJ2-1, with D perhaps matching TRBD2 (5 bases). Germline loops: CDR1 KGHSH, CDR2 LQKENI. Between the trimmed V and J ends, which lost 0 bases and 1 base, there was a span of 10 bases. This CDR3 region has 16 residues. CDR3 nucleotide sequence: TGTGCCAGCTCACCACCGCGTCTAGCTTCCTACAATGAGCAGTTCTTC. Its translation: CASSPPRLASYNEQFF.

This chain uses TRBV4-1 with TRBJ1-5; a possible D gene is TRBD1 (6 bases). The V end was cut by 4 bases, the J end by 0 bases, with 19 bases between. Per germline, CDR1 MGHRA and CDR2 YSYEKL. CDR3 size: 18 residues. CDR3 sequence (DNA): TGCGCCAGCAGCCCCGAGACAGGCGCCTATTATAGCAATCAGCCCCAGCATTTT. The encoded protein is CASSPETGAYYSNQPQHF.

J is TRBJ2-3 and V is TRBV5-6, with 10 bases that match TRBD2. From germline, CDR1 is SGHDT and CDR2 YYEEEE. V dropped 1 base and J dropped 0; count of bases not matched to a gene: 2. There are 16 residues in the CDR3. The DNA for the CDR3 is TGTGCCAGCAGCTTGACACTAGCGGGAAGCACAGATACGCAGTATTTT. This translates into CASSLTLAGSTDTQYF.

The genes are TRBV30 and TRBJ2-7, with D possibly matching TRBD2 (5 bases). The CDR3 consists of 15 residues. Per the germline V gene, CDR1 is GTSNPN and CDR2 is SVGIG (reference sequence). V dropped 0 bases and J dropped 7 bases, with 19 bases sitting between them. The CDR3 DNA follows: TGTGCCTGGAGTGTTCTGAGTGGAGGTCAATCGGAGCAGTACTTC. It translates to CAWSVLSGGQSEQYF.

The rearrangement uses TRBV2 and TRBJ1-6; no clear D. V lost 7 bases, J lost 0 bases, and 19 bases lay in between. This CDR3 has 18 residues. CDR1 is SNHLY, CDR2 FYNNEI, per germline. The CDR3 here is CASTIKGGPSSYNSPLHF. CDR3 nucleotides: TGTGCCAGCACCATAAAGGGCGGACCGAGCTCCTATAATTCACCCCTCCACTTT. The full variable domain, in which reference TRBV2 and TRBJ1-6 provide the parts outside the CDR3, is EPEVTQTPSHQVTQMGQEVILRCVPISNHLYFYWYRQILGQKVEFLVSFYNNEISEKSEIFDDQFSVERPDGSNFTLKIRSTKLEDSAMYFCASTIKGGPSSYNSPLHFGNGTRLTVT.

V usage is TRBV9 and J usage is TRBJ2-2; D gene unclear. There are 13 residues in the CDR3. CDR1 SGDLS and CDR2 YYNGEE come from the germline V gene. The V end lost 10 bases, the J end lost 6 bases, and 16 bases lay between the germline ends. CDR3: CASGKEPPGELFF. CDR3 sequence (DNA): TGTGCCTCCGGCAAAGAACCCCCCGGGGAGCTGTTTTTT. Drawing the rest from reference TRBV9 and TRBJ2-2, the complete variable domain is DSGVTQTPKHLITATGQRVTLRCSPRSGDLSVYWYQQSLDQGLQFLIQYYNGEERAKGNILERFSAQQFPDLHSELNLSSLELGDSALYFCASGKEPPGELFFGEGSRLTVL.

V usage is TRBV28 and J usage is TRBJ1-4; a weak D match, TRBD1 (5 bases). The germline V gene encodes CDR1 MDHEN and CDR2 SYDVKM. V was pared by 8 bases and J by 4 bases, with 17 bases between. This CDR3 has 15 residues. The CDR3 coding sequence is TGTGCCAGCTCAACCAGGGACCGCATTAATGAAAAACTGTTTTTT. This sequence encodes CASSTRDRINEKLFF.